Below, one TCR beta chain is given with its context. The CDR3 loop spans 15 amino acids. The V and J ends lost 5 bases and 3 bases, in that order; junction bases with no gene match: 4. Germline V gene data show CDR1 as MNHNS and CDR2 as SASEGT. This entry is derived from a study of T cell changes during pregnancy in multiple sclerosis. Measured with immunoSEQ multiplex PCR; TCRdb has only the in-frame clones, and not every one. The repertoire consists of over 45,000 clones, with 80% to 95% occurring once and the leading ten covering around 0.56%. This sequence joins TRBV6-1 and TRBJ1-3; TRBD1 matches at 10 bases. The clonotype comes from a female donor with multiple sclerosis, enrolled in a pregnancy study. The material was CD4+ T cells from peripheral blood mononuclear cells, obtained after pregnancy. The CDR3 is CASSPGTGVGNTIYF. The CDR3 nucleotides read TGTGCCAGCAGTCCTGGGACAGGGGTTGGAAACACCATATATTTT.